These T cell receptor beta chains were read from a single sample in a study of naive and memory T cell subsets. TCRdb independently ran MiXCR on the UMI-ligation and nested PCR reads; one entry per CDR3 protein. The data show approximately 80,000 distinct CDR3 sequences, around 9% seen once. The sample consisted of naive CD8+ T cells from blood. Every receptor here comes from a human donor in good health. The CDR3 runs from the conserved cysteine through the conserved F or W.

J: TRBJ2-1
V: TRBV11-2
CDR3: CASSFRARQGYNEQFF

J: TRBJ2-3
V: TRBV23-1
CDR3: CASSQQARGDGTDTQYF

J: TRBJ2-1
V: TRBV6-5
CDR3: CASSHGQGWGEWQFF

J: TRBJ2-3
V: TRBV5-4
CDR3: CASSLAFSTRNTDTQYF

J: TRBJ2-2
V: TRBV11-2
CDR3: CASSPLLAGGPLTGELFF

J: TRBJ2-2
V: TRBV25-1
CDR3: CASSESDPTDTGELFF

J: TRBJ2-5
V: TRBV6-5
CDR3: CASSFPGLAGEETQYF

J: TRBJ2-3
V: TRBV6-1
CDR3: CASSGWTGMLADTQYF

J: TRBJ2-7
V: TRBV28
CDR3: CASSLAALNEQYF

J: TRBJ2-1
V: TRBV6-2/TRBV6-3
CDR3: CASSYFILAGVENEQFF

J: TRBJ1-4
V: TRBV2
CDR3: CASSQGTDHNEKLFF

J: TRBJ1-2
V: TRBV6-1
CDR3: CASGGQVHGYTF

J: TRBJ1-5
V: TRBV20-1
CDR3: CSGRGPGGIDYQPQHF

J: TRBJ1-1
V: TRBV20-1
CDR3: CSPGDRGRNTEAFF

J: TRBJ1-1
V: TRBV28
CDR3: CASSLVKGGTEAFF

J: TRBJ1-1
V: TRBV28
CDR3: CASGGHRRSIGSTEAFF

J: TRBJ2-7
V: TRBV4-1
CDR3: CASSQVLGGSYEQYF

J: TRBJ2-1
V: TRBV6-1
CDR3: CASTPDWDFYNEQFF

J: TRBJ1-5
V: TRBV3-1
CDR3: CASSQETGSNQPQHF

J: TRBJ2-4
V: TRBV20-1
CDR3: CSARDLRGGSKNIQYF

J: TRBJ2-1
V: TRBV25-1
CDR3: CASGEPGQTNEQFF

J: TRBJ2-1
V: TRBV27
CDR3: CASSLRIYNEQFF

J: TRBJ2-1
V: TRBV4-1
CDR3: CASSQDPGGNEQFF